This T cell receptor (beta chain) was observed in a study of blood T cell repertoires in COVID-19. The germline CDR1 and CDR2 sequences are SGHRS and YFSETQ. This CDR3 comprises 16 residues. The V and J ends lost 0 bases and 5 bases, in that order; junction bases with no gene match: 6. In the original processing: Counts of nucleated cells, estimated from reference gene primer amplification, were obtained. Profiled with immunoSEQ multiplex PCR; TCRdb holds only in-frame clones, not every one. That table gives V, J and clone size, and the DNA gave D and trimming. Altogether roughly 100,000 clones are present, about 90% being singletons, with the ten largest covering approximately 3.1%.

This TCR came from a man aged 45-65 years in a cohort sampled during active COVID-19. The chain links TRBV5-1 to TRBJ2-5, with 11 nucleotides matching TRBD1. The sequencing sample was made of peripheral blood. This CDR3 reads CASSLEDRGRVETQYF. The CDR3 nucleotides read TGCGCCAGCAGCTTGGAGGACAGGGGGCGCGTCGAGACCCAGTACTTC.